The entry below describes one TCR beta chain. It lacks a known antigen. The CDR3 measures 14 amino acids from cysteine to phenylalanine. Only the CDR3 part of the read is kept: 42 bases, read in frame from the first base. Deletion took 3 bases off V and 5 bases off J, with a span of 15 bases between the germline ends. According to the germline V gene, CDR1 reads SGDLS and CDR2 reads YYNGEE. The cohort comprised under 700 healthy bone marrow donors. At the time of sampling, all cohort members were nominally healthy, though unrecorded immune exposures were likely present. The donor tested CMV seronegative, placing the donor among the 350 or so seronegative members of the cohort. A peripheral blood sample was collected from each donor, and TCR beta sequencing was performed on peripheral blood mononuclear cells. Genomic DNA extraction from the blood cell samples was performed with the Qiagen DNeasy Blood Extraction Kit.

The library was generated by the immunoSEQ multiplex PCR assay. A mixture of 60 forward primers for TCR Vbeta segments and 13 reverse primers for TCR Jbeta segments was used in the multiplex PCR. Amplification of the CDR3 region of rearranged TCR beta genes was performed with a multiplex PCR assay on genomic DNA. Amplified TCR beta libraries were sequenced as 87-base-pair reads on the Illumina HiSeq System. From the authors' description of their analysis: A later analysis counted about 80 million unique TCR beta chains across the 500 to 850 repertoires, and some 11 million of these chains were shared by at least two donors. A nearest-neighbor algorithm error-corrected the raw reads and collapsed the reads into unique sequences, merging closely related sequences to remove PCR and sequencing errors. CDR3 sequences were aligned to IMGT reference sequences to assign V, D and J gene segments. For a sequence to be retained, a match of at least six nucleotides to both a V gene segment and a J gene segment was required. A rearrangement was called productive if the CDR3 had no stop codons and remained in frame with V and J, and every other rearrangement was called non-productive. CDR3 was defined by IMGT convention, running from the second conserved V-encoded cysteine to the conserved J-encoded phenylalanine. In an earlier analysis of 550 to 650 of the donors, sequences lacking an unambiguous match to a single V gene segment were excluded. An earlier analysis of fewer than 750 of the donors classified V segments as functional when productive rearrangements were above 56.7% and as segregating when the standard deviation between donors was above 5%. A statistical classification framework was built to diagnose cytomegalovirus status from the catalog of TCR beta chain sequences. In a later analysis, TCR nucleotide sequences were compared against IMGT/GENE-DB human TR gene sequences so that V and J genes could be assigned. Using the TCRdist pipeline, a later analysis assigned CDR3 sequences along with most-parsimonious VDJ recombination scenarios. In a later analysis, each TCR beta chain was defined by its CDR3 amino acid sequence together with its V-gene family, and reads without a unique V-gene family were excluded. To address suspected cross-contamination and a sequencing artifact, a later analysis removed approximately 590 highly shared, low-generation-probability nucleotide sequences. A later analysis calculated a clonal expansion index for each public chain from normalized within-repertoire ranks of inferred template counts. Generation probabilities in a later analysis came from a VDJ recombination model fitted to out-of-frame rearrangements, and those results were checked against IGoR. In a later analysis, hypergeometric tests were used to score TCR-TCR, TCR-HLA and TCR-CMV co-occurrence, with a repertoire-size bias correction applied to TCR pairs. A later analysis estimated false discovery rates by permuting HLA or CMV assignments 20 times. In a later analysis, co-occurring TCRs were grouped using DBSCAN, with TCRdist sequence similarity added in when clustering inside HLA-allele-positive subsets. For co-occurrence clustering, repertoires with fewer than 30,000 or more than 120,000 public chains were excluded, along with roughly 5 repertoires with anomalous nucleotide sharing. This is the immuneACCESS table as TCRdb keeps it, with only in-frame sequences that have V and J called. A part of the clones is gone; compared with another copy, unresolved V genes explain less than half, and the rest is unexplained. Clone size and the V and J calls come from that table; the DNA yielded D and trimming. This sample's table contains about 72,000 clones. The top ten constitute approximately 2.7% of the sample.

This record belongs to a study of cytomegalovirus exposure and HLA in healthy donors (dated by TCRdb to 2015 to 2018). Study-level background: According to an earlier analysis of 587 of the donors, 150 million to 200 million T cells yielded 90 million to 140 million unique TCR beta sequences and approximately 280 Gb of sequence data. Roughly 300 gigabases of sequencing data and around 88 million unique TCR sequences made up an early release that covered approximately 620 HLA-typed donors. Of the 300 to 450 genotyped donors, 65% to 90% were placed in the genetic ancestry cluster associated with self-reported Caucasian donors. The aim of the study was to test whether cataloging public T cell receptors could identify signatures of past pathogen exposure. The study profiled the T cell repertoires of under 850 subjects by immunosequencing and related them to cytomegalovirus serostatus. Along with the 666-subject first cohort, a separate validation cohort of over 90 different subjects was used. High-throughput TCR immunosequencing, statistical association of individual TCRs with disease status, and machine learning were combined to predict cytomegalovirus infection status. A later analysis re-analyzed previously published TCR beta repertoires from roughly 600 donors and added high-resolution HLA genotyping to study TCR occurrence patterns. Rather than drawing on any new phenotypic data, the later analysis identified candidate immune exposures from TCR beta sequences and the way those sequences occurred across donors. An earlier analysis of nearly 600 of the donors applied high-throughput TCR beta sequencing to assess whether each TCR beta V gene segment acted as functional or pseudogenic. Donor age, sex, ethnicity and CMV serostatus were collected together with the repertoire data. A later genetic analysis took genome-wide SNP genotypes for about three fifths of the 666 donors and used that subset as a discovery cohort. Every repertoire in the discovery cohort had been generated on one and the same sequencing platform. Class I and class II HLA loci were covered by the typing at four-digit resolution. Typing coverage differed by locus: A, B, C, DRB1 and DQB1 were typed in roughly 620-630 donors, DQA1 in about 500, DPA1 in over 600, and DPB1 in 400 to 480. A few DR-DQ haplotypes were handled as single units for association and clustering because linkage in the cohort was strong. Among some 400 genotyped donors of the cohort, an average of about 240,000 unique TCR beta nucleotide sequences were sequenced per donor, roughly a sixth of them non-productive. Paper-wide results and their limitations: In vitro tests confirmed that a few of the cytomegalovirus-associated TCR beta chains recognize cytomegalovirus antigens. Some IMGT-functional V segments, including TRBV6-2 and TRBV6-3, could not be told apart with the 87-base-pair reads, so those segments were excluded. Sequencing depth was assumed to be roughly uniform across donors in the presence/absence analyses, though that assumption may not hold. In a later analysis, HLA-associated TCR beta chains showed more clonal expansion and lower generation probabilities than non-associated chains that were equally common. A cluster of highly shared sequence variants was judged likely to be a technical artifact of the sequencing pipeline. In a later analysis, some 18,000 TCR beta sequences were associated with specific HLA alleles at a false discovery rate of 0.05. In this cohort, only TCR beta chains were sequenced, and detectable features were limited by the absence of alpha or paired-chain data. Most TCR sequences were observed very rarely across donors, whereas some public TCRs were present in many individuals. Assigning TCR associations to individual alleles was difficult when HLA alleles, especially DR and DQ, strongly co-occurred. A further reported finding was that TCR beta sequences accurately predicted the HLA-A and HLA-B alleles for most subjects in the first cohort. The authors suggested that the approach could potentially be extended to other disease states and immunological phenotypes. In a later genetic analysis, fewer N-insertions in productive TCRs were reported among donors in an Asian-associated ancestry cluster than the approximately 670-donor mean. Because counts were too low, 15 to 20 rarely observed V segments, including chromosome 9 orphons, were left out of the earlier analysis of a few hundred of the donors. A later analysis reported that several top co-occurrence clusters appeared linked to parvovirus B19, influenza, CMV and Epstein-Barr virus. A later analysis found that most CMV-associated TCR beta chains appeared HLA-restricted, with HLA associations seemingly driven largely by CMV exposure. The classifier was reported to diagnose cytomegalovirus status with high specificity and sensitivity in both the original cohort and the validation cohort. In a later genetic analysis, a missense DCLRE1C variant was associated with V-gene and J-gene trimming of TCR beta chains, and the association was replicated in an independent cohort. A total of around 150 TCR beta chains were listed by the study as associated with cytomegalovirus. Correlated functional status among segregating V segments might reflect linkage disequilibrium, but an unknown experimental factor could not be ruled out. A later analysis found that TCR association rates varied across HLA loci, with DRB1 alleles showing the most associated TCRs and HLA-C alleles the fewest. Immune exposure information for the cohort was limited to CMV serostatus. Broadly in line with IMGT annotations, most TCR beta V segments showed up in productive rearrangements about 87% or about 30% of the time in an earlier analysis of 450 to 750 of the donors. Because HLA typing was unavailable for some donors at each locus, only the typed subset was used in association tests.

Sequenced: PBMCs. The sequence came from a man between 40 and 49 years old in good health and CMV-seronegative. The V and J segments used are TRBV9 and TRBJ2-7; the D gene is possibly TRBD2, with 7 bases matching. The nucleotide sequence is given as TGTGCCAGCAGCGAAACCGGGGGGCTACACGAGCAGTACTTC. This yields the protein CASSETGGLHEQYF.